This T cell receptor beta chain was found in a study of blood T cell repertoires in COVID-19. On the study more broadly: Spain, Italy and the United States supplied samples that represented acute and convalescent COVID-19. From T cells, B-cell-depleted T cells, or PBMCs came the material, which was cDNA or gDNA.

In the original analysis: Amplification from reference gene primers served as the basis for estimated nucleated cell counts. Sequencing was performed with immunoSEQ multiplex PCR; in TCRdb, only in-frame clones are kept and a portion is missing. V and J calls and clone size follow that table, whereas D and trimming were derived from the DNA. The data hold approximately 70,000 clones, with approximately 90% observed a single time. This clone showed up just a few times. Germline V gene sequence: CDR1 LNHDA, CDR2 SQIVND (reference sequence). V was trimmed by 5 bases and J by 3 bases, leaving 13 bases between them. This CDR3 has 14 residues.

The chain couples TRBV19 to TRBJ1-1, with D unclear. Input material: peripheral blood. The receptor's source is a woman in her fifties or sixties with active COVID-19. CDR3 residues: CASSSTVSYTEAFF. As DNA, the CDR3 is TGTGCCAGTAGTTCAACAGTTTCCTACACTGAAGCTTTCTTT.